These 27 T cell receptor beta chains were all obtained from the same sample, sequenced in a study of T cell responses to AZD1222 COVID-19 vaccine (dated by TCRdb to the early 2020s). The time point label, read with the paper, signifies: baseline before first vaccination. The treatment or condition label on this specimen signifies: meningococcal conjugate vaccine given as trial control. Receptor libraries were prepared by the immunoSEQ multiplex PCR assay. In its TCRdb copy, this immuneACCESS table keeps in-frame sequences only and misses some clones. Where compared with another copy, unresolved V genes explain less than half of these, and the others have no known cause. In this sample the table shows 210,000 or so clones, 93% of which occur a single time. More than 0.8% of the sample is in the top ten clones. This material consisted of peripheral blood, taken on day 0 of MenACWY control vaccination. Every receptor here comes from an adult in good health.

This chain connects TRBV27 to TRBJ2-7; possible D gene TRBD1, 6 bases. Trimming left V 6 bases short and J 2 bases short, with 11 bases between. The CDR3 covers 13 residues. Germline assignment: CDR1 MNHEY and CDR2 SMNVEV (reference sequence). CDR3 DNA sequence: TGTGCCAGCAGGACAGGCTCTGCCTACGAGCAGTACTTC. Protein product: CASRTGSAYEQYF.

This chain connects TRBV5-1 to TRBJ2-6, with 11 bases fitting TRBD1. This CDR3 is 18 amino acids long. In germline, CDR1 is SGHRS, CDR2 YFSETQ. V trimming: 2 bases; J trimming: 0 bases; junction bases outside the gene matches: 4. In DNA, the CDR3 is TGCGCCAGCAGCTTAACCGGGACAGGGGGCTCTGGGGCCAACGTCCTGACTTTC. It codes for CASSLTGTGGSGANVLTF.

J is TRBJ2-2 and V is TRBV6-6, with D uncertain. From germline, CDR1 is MNHNY and CDR2 SVGAGI (reference sequence). The CDR3 covers 11 residues. Between the trimmed V and J ends, which lost 6 bases and 1 base, there was a span of 0 bases. The CDR3 DNA sequence: TGTGCCAGCAGGAACACCGGGGAGCTGTTTTTT. This translates into CASRNTGELFF.

CDR3 residues: CASSPLERETQYF. CDR3 DNA: TGTGCCAGCTCACCACTCGAACGGGAGACCCAGTACTTC. The chain has TRBV18 and TRBJ2-5; D not certain. There are 13 residues in the CDR3. Trimming pared 1 base from V and 5 bases from J, leaving 8 bases between. CDR1 is KGHSH and CDR2 is LQKENI in the germline V gene.

In this sample, this clone turned up once. This chain links TRBV19 with TRBJ1-5; 9 bases align to TRBD1. From germline, CDR1 is LNHDA and CDR2 SQIVND (reference sequence). V lost 7 bases and J lost 7; bases outside the gene matches: 14. The CDR3 covers 16 residues. CDR3 sequence (DNA): TGTGCCAGTACCAAGTCCTCGACAGGGGGGTTCCAGCCCCAGCATTTT. It translates to CASTKSSTGGFQPQHF.

The V call is TRBV12-5, the J call TRBJ1-5, with D uncertain. Trimming shortened V by 6 bases and J by 10 bases, and 16 bases separated the two germline ends. The CDR3 consists of 13 residues. Germline V gene sequence: CDR1 LGHNT, CDR2 FRNRAP. CDR3 DNA sequence: TGTGCTAGTGGCGGAGACATTGGAGGCCCCCAGCATTTT. It translates to CASGGDIGGPQHF. The full variable domain, in which reference TRBV12-5 and TRBJ1-5 provide the parts outside the CDR3, is DARVTQTPRHKVTEMGQEVTMRCQPILGHNTVFWYRQTMMQGLELLAYFRNRAPLDDSGMPKDRFSAEMPDATLATLKIQPSEPRDSAVYFCASGGDIGGPQHFGDGTRLSIL.

The gene calls are TRBV5-4 and TRBJ2-7; possibly TRBD1 for D (5 bases). From germline, CDR1 is SGHNT and CDR2 YYREEE (reference sequence). This CDR3 region has 15 residues. Deletions cut 1 base from V and 0 bases from J, with 11 bases between. The CDR3 DNA reads TGTGCCAGCAGCTTGCGACAGCAACTCTCCTACGAGCAGTACTTC. The encoded protein is CASSLRQQLSYEQYF.

The CDR3 DNA is TGTGCCAGCAGCCAAGGGGCAGGAATGACTGAAGCTTTCTTT. It codes for CASSQGAGMTEAFF. This chain uses TRBV3-1 (or the pseudogene TRBV3-2) with TRBJ1-1; no reliable D call. Trimming left V 1 base short and J 5 bases short, with 11 bases between. CDR1 LGHDT and CDR2 YNNKEL come from the germline V gene (reference sequence). The CDR3 runs to 14 residues.

V is TRBV18 and J is TRBJ1-2; no definite D call. The ends were cut back, 3 bases at V and 1 base at J, with 12 bases in the middle. CDR3 length: 15 residues. Germline loops: CDR1 KGHSH, CDR2 LQKENI. The DNA of the CDR3 is TGTGCCAGCTCACCCGCGGGAAGAGATAACTATGGCTACACCTTC. Its protein is CASSPAGRDNYGYTF.

The chain combines TRBV30 with TRBJ1-2, with 10 bases fitting TRBD1. After removal of 3 bases from V and 7 bases from J, the junction contained 8 bases not matched to a gene. This CDR3 is built from 14 residues. Per the germline V gene, CDR1 is GTSNPN and CDR2 is SVGIG (reference sequence). CDR3 bases: TGTGCCTGGAGAGAGACAGGGGGCGCGGGTGGCTACACCTTC. Encoded protein: CAWRETGGAGGYTF.

The rearrangement links TRBV18 to TRBJ2-7, with 10 bases matching TRBD2. The V gene's germline CDR1 is KGHSH and CDR2 LQKENI. CDR3 length: 15 amino acids. The ends lost 1 base at V and 4 bases at J; junction bases unmatched: 4. CDR3 region: CASSPQAGGPYEQYF. The CDR3 DNA sequence: TGTGCCAGCTCACCACAAGCGGGGGGGCCTTACGAGCAGTACTTC.

The V gene is TRBV5-1, the J gene TRBJ2-1; no clear D gene. Trimming took 4 bases from V and 10 from J, leaving 9 bases between them. This CDR3 region has 11 residues. Germline loops: CDR1 SGHRS, CDR2 YFSETQ. The DNA of the CDR3 is TGCGCCAGCAGCCTCAGAAGAGAGCAGTTCTTC. This sequence encodes CASSLRREQFF. Full variable domain (rest looked up from reference TRBV5-1 and TRBJ2-1): KAGVTQTPRYLIKTRGQQVTLSCSPISGHRSVSWYQQTPGQGLQFLFEYFSETQRNKGNFPGRFSGRQFSNSRSEMNVSTLELGDSALYLCASSLRREQFFGPGTRLTVL.

The gene calls are TRBV6-1 and TRBJ2-5, with D possibly being TRBD2 (5 bases). The germline CDR1 and CDR2 sequences are MNHNS and SASEGT. The V gene lost 3 bases and the J gene lost 5 bases, with 16 bases spanning the gap. The CDR3 is 15 residues long. For the CDR3, the DNA is TGTGCCAGCAGTGACACGGCGAGGAGGTTGGAGACCCAGTACTTC. Its protein is CASSDTARRLETQYF.

This clone was seen once. This sequence joins TRBV28 and TRBJ2-7, with 8 bases fitting TRBD1. This CDR3 contains 15 residues. Germline-derived CDR1 and CDR2 are MDHEN and SYDVKM. V gave up 6 bases and J gave up 1 base; unmatched junction bases: 8. The CDR3 sequence is CASSRDRTRSYEQYF. CDR3 nucleotides: TGTGCCAGCAGCCGGGACAGGACCCGGTCCTACGAGCAGTACTTC.

A note on this clone: Its ends do not fully match the called genes, so a read error is possible. The chain has TRBV7-2 and TRBJ2-1, with 9 bases lining up with TRBD1. CDR1 and CDR2 from the germline V gene are SGHTA and FQGNSA. CDR3 length: 15 residues. DNA of the CDR3: TGTGCCAGCAGCCGGGGGACAGGGTCCTATAATGAGCAGTTCTTC. Its translation: CASSRGTGSYNEQFF.

The chain is built from TRBV4-2 and TRBJ1-2; the D is unclear. Trimming stripped 0 bases from V and 6 bases from J, with 11 bases between. Germline CDR1 LGHNA, CDR2 YNFKEQ. CDR3 length: 14 residues. The CDR3 DNA reads TGTGCCAGCAGCCAAGATGCCCCGGCAGATGGCTACACCTTC. As protein: CASSQDAPADGYTF.

This chain joins TRBV19 and TRBJ1-1, with no clear D. CDR3 size: 17 residues. V lost 7 bases and J 3 bases, leaving 24 bases between the germline ends. Germline CDR1 reads LNHDA; CDR2 reads SQIVND (reference sequence). CDR3 protein: CASKGREEKIRDTEAFF. CDR3 DNA: TGTGCCAGTAAAGGAAGGGAGGAGAAGATTAGAGACACTGAAGCTTTCTTT. The whole variable domain, filled in from reference TRBV19 and TRBJ1-1, reads DGGITQSPKYLFRKEGQNVTLSCEQNLNHDAMYWYRQDPGQGLRLIYYSQIVNDFQKGDIAEGYSVSREKKESFPLTVTSAQKNPTAFYLCASKGREEKIRDTEAFFGQGTRLTVV.

The chain carries TRBV29-1 and TRBJ1-1, with no clear D. The CDR3 contains 11 residues. The V and J ends lost 4 bases and 6 bases respectively, with 9 bases between them. CDR1 is SQVTM and CDR2 is ANQGSEA in the germline V gene. The CDR3 reads CSVADTAEAFF. For the CDR3, the DNA is TGCAGCGTTGCGGATACAGCTGAAGCTTTCTTT.

The chain uses TRBV13 and TRBJ2-3, with 8 bases fitting TRBD2. With 5 bases clipped from V and 2 bases from J, the junction kept 9 bases outside the gene matches. There are 16 residues in the CDR3. Germline assignment: CDR1 PRHDT and CDR2 FYEKMQ (reference sequence). Written as DNA, the CDR3 is TGTGCCAGCAGCCCCATAAATAGCGGGACCACAGATACGCAGTATTTT. This gives the protein CASSPINSGTTDTQYF.

V and J are TRBV11-2 and TRBJ2-1; 8 positions agree with TRBD2. CDR1 and CDR2 from the germline V gene are SGHAT and FQNNGV. The trim removed 6 bases at V and 7 bases at J, leaving 14 bases unmatched. The CDR3 has 16 residues. CDR3 loop: CASSDLAGGGTNEQFF. The CDR3 DNA sequence: TGTGCCAGCAGTGACTTAGCTGGCGGGGGGACTAATGAGCAGTTCTTC.

V gene TRBV23-1 combines with J gene TRBJ1-1, with D maybe TRBD1 (6 bases). Being an ORF, TRBV23-1 has a function that is uncertain. V lost 2 bases, J lost 11 bases, and 12 bases lay in between. CDR3 length: 12 residues. DNA of the CDR3: TGCGCCAGCAGTCAAGAAGACAGGCGGGCTTTCTTT. Amino acids: CASSQEDRRAFF.

A word on this clone: The sample holds other DNA sequences that translate to the same CDR3. This rearrangement joins TRBV6-5 to TRBJ2-3; either TRBD1 or TRBD2 may fit D (5 bases each). Germline loops: CDR1 MNHEY, CDR2 SVGAGI. V shed 0 bases and J shed 5 bases, with 6 bases lying between them. There are 13 residues in the CDR3. Here the CDR3 DNA reads TGTGCCAGCAGTTACTCGAGGGGAGATACGCAGTATTTT. This codes for CASSYSRGDTQYF.

This rearrangement joins TRBV12-3 or TRBV12-4 to TRBJ1-5, with 9 bases matching TRBD1. The CDR3 contains 13 residues. J lost 5 bases, V lost 4 bases, and 0 bases had no gene match. The CDR3 here is CASSWDRDQPQHF. The CDR3 DNA is TGTGCCAGCAGTTGGGACAGGGATCAGCCCCAGCATTTT.

This clone was seen a single time. The chain joins TRBV11-2 to TRBJ2-1, with TRBD1 as a possible D gene (5 bases). The CDR3 consists of 14 residues. Germline values: CDR1 SGHAT, CDR2 FQNNGV. The V and J ends lost 6 bases and 4 bases respectively, with 13 bases between them. CDR3 nucleotides: TGTGCCAGCAGTCCCCGACAGATTTACAATGAGCAGTTCTTC. Encoded protein: CASSPRQIYNEQFF.

The gene calls are TRBV29-1 and TRBJ1-2, with D tentatively TRBD1 (5 bases). Germline V gene data show CDR1 as SQVTM and CDR2 as ANQGSEA. The V and J ends lost 2 bases and 3 bases respectively, with 16 bases between them. This CDR3 is 15 amino acids long. The DNA of the CDR3 is TGCAGCGTTGAAATTCGCGGAGGGACGGACTATGGCTACACCTTC. The encoded protein is CSVEIRGGTDYGYTF.

The rearrangement joins TRBV6-6 to TRBJ2-4, with TRBD2 matching over 10 bases. Trimming took 7 bases from V and 8 from J; bases not matched to a gene: 5. Germline V gives CDR1 MNHNY, CDR2 SVGAGI (reference sequence). The CDR3 sequence is 13 residues long. This chain's CDR3 is CASKRGGGDIQYF. For the CDR3, the DNA is TGTGCCAGCAAGCGGGGGGGCGGGGACATTCAGTACTTC.

CDR3 loop: CASSRQGSGGYTF. The CDR3 DNA is TGTGCCAGCAGTCGACAGGGTTCCGGTGGCTACACCTTC. V usage is TRBV6-2 or TRBV6-3 and J usage is TRBJ1-2, with 7 bases identical to TRBD1. The junction had 7 bases not matched to a gene; V was cut back by 5 bases and J by 7 bases. The CDR3 is 13 residues long. Germline lookup yields CDR1 MNHEY and CDR2 SVGEGT.